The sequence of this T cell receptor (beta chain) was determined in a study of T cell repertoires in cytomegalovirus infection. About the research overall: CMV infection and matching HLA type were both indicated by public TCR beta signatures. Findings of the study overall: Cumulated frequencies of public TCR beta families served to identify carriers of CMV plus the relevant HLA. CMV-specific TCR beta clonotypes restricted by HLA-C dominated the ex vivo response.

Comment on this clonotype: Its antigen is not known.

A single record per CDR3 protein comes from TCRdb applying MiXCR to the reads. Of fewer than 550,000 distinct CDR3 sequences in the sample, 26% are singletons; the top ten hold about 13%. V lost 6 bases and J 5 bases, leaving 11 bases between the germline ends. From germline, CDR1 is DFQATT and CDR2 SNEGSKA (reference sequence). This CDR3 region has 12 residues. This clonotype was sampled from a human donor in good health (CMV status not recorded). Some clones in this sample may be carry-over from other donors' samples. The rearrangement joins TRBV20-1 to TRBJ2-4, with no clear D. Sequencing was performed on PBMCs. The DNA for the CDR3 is TGCAGTGCAACTCCCCACCAAAACATTCAGTACTTC. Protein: CSATPHQNIQYF.